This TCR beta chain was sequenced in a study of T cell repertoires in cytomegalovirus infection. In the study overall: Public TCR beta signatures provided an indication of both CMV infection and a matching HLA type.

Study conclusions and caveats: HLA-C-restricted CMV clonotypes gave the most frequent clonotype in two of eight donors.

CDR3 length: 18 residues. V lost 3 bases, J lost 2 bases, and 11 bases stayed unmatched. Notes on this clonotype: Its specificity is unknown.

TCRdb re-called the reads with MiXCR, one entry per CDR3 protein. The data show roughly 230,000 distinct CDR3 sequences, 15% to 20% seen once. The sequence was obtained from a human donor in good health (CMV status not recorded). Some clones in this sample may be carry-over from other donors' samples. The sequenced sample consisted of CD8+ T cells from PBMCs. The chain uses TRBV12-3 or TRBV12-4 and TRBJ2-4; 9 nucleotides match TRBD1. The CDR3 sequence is CASSFWTGEPGTKNIQYF. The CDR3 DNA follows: TGTGCCAGCAGTTTCTGGACAGGGGAGCCCGGGACCAAAAACATTCAGTACTTC.